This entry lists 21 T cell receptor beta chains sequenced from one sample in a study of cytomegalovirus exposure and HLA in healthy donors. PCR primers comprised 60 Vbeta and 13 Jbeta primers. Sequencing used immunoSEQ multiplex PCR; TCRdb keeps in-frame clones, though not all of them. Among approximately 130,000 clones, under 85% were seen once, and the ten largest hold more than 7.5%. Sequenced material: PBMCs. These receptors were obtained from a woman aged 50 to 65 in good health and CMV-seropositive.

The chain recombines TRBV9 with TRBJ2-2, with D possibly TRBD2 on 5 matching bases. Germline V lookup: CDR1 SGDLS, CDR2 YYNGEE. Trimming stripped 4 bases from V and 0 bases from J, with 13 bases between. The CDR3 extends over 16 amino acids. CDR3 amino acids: CASSPRRGSNTGELFF. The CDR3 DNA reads TGTGCCAGCAGCCCCCGGCGCGGGTCGAACACCGGGGAGCTGTTTTTT.

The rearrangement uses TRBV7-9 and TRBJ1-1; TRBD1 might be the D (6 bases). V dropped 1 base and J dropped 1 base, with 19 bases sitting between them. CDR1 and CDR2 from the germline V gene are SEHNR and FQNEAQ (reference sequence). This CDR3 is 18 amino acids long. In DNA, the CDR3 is TGTGCCAGCAGCTTAGTGACAGGTATCTTGATGAGGAACACTGAAGCTTTCTTT. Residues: CASSLVTGILMRNTEAFF.

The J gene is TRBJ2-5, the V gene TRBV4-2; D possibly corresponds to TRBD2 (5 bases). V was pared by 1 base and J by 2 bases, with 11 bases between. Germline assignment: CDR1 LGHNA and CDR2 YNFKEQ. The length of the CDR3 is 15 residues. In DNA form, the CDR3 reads TGTGCCAGCAGCCAAGTCCCGGGATCACAAGAGACCCAGTACTTC. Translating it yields CASSQVPGSQETQYF.

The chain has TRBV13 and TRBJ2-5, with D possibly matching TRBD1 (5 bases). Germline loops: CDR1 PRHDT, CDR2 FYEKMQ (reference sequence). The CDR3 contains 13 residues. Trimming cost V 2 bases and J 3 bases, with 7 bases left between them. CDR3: CASSLPREETQYF. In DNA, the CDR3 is TGTGCCAGCAGCTTACCCAGGGAAGAGACCCAGTACTTC.

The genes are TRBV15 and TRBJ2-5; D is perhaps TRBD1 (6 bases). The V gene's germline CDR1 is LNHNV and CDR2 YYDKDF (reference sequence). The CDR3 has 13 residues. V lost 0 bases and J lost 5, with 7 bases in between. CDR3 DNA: TGTGCCACCAGCAGAGAGAGGGGGGAGACCCAGTACTTC. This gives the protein CATSRERGETQYF.

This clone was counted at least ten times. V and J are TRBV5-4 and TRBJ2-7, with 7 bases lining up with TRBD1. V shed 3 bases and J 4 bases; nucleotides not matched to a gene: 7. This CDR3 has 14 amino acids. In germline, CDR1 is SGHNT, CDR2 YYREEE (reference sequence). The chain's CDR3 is CASSSGLRGYEQYF. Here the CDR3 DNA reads TGTGCCAGCAGCTCGGGCCTCAGGGGGTACGAGCAGTACTTC.

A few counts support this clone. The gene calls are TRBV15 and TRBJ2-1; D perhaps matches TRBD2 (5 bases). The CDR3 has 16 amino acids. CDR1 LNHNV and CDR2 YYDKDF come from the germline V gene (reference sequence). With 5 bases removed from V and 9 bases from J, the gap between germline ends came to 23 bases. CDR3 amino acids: CATSAPPRWAGREQFF. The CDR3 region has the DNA TGTGCCACCAGCGCCCCCCCCCGGTGGGCGGGTCGTGAGCAGTTCTTC.

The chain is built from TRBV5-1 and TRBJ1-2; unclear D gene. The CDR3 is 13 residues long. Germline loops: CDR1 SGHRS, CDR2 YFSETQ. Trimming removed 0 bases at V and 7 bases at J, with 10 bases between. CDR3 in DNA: TGCGCCAGCAGCTTGGGTGCGGATTCTGGCTACACCTTC. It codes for CASSLGADSGYTF.

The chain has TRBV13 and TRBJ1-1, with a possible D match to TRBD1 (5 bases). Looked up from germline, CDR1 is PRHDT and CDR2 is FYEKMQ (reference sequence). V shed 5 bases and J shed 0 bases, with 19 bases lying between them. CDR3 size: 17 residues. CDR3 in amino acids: CASSPAGGYGMNTEAFF. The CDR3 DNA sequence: TGTGCCAGCAGCCCAGCCGGGGGATACGGAATGAACACTGAAGCTTTCTTT.

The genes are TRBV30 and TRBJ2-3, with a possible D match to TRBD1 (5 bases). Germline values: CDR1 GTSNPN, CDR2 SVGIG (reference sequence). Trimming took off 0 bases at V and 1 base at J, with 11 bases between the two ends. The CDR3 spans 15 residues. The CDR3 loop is CAWSVGLSGTDTQYF. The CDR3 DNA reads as TGTGCCTGGAGTGTGGGGCTCTCCGGCACAGATACGCAGTATTTT.

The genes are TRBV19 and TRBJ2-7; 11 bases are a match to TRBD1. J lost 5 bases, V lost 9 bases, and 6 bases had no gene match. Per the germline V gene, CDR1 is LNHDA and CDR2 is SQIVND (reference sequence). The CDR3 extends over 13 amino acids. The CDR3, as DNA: TGTGCCAGGCCGGGACAGGGGGACCACGAGCAGTACTTC. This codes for CARPGQGDHEQYF.

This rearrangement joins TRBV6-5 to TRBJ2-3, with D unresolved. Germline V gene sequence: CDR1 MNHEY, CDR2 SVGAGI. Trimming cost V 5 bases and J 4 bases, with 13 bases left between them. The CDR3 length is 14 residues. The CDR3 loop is CASSDIRPADTQYF. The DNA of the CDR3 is TGTGCCAGCAGTGACATTAGGCCCGCAGATACGCAGTATTTT.

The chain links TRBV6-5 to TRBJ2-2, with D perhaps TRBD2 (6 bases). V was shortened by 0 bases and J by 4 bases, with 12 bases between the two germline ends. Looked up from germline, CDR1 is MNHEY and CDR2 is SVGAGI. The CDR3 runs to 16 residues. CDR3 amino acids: CASSYSSGRITGELFF. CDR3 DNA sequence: TGTGCCAGCAGTTACTCAAGCGGGCGAATCACCGGGGAGCTGTTTTTT.

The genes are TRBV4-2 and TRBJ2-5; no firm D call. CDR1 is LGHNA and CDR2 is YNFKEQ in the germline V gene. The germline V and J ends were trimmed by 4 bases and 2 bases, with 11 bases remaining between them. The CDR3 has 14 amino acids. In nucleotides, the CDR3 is TGTGCCAGCAGCCGTTTCGGGTTGCAAGAGACCCAGTACTTC. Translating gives CASSRFGLQETQYF.

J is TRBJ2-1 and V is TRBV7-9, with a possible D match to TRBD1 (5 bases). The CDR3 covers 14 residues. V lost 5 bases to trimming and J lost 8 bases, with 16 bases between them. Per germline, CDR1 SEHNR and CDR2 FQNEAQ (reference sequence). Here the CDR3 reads CASSPRDSAYEQFF. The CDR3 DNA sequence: TGTGCCAGCAGCCCTAGAGACAGTGCGTATGAGCAGTTCTTC.

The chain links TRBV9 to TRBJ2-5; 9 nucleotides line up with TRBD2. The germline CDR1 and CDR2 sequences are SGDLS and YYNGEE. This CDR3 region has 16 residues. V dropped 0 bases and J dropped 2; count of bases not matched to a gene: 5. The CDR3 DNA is TGTGCCAGCAGCGTAGGTGTAGCGGGGGTTCAAGAGACCCAGTACTTC. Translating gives CASSVGVAGVQETQYF.

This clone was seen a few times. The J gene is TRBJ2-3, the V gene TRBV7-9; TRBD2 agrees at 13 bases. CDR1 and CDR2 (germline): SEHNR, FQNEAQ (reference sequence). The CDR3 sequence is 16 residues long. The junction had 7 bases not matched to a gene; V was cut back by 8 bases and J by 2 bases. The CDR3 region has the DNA TGTGCCAGCCTTAGGACTAGCGGGGGTGACACAGATACGCAGTATTTT. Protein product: CASLRTSGGDTDTQYF.

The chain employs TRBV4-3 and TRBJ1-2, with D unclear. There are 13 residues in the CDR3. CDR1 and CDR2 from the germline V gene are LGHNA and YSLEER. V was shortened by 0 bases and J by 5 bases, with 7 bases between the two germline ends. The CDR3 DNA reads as TGCGCCAGCAGCCAAGATCCGGAGTATGGCTACACCTTC. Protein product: CASSQDPEYGYTF.

CDR3 in amino acids: CAWSSGTGLYDEQFF. The CDR3 DNA reads TGTGCCTGGAGTTCCGGGACAGGGCTGTACGATGAGCAGTTCTTC. The chain employs TRBV30 and TRBJ2-1; 9 bases are shared with TRBD1. The CDR3 runs 15 residues. V was clipped by 2 bases and J by 8 bases; unmatched bases: 10. Per germline, CDR1 GTSNPN and CDR2 SVGIG (reference sequence).

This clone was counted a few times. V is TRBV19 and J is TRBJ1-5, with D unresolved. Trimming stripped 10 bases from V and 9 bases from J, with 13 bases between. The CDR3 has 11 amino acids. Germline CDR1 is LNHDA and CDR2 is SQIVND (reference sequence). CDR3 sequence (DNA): TGTGCCACTGGATTACTAGGGCCCCAGCATTTT. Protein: CATGLLGPQHF.

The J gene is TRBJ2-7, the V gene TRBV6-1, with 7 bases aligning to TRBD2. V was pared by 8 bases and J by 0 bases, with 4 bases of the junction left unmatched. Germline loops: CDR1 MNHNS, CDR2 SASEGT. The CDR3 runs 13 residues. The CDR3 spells CASLSSGSYEQYF. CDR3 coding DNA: TGTGCCAGCCTGTCTAGCGGCTCCTACGAGCAGTACTTC.